This T cell receptor (beta chain) was sequenced for a study of blood T cell repertoires in COVID-19. Study background: Samples of COVID-19 (acute and convalescent) were obtained from the United States, Italy and Spain. The cDNA or gDNA used as material had been derived from T cells, B-cell-depleted T cells, or PBMCs.

In the authors' workflow: Quantification of nucleated cells was approximated via reference gene primer amplification. Produced via immunoSEQ multiplex PCR; TCRdb's table is partial and in-frame only. V and J calls and clone size are given by that table; D and trimming were obtained from the DNA. The data show 300,000 to 350,000 clones, under 95% seen once. Per the germline V gene, CDR1 is SEHNR and CDR2 is FQNEAQ (reference sequence). This CDR3 has 15 residues. Trimming at V came to 1 base and at J to 4 bases, leaving 5 bases not matched to a gene. The TCR was taken from a woman under 30 who had recovered from COVID-19. V usage is TRBV7-9 and J usage is TRBJ2-3; 7 bases line up with TRBD2. The specimen sequenced was peripheral blood. In DNA form, the CDR3 reads TGTGCCAGCAGCTTAGTTGCGGGAGTCTCAGATACGCAGTATTTT. This sequence encodes CASSLVAGVSDTQYF. Looking up the rest from reference TRBV7-9 and TRBJ2-3 gives the full variable domain: DTGVSQNPRHKITKRGQNVTFRCDPISEHNRLYWYRQTLGQGPEFLTYFQNEAQLEKSRLLSDRFSAERPKGSFSTLEIQRTEQGDSAMYLCASSLVAGVSDTQYFGPGTRLTVL.